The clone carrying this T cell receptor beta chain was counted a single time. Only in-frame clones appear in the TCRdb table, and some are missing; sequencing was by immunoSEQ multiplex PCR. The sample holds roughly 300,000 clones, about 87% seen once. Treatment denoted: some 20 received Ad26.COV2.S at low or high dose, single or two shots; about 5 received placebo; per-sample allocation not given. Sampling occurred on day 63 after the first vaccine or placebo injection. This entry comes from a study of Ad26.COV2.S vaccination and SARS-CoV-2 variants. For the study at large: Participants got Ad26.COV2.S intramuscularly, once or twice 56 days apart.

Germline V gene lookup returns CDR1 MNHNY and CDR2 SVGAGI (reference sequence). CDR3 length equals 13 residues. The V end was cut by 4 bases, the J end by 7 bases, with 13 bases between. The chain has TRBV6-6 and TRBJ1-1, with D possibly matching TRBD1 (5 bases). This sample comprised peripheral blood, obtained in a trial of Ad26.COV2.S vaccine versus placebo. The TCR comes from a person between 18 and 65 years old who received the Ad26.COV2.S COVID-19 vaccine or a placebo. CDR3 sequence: CASSSDGGGEAFF. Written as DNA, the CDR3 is TGTGCCAGCAGTTCCGACGGGGGTGGTGAAGCTTTCTTT.